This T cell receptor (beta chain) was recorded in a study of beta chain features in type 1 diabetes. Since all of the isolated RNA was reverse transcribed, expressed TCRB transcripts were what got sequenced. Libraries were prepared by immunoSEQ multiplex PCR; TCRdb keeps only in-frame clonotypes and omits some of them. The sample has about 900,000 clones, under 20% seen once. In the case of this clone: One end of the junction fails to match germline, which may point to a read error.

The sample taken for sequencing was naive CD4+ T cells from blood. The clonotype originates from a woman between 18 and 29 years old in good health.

The CDR3 loop is CASSESGRGDF. CDR3 coding DNA: TGTGCCAGCAGTGAATCGGGTCGGGGGGACTTC. The chain couples TRBV2 to TRBJ2-4, with 7 positions matching TRBD2. The germline V gene has CDR1 SNHLY and CDR2 FYNNEI. The CDR3 sequence is 11 residues long.